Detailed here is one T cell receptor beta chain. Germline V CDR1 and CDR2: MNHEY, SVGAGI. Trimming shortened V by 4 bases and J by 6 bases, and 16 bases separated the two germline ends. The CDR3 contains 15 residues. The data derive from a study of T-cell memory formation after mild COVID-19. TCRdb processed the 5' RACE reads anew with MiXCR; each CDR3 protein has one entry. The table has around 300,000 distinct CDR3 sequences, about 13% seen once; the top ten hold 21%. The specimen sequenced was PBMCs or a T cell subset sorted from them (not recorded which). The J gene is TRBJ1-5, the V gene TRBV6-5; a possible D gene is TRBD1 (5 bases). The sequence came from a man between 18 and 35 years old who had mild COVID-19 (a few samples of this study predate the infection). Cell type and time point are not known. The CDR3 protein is CASSLAGQSSQPQHF. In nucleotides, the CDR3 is TGTGCCAGCAGTTTGGCAGGGCAGTCGAGTCAGCCCCAGCATTTT.